A single T cell receptor beta chain is shown here with its context. The data were obtained in a study of T cells in Graves' hyperthyroidism and ophthalmopathy. Per germline, CDR1 LNHDA and CDR2 SQIVND (reference sequence). Trimming removed 7 bases at V and 7 bases at J, with 19 bases between. CDR3 length: 14 residues. Amplified regions were TCR beta CDR3 sequences from RNA transcripts. The HTBI set primed first-round TCR CDR3 RT-PCR. From the multiplex PCR reads, TCRdb called clonotypes with MiXCR, one entry per CDR3 protein. Of hundreds of thousands of distinct CDR3 sequences in the sample, roughly 15% were seen once.

Sequencing input: blood. V and J are TRBV19 and TRBJ1-2; maybe TRBD1 (5 bases). The sequence derives from a woman in her forties or fifties with Graves' ophthalmopathy. The CDR3 DNA reads TGTGCCAGTATCTCCCCGGGCAGGGCTATTGGCTACACCTTC. This encodes CASISPGRAIGYTF.